The T cell receptor beta chain under discussion was sequenced for a study of cytomegalovirus exposure and HLA in healthy donors. Points from the study as a whole: According to the study, 180 or so TCR beta chains were cytomegalovirus-associated. According to a subsequent analysis, TCR clusters from the first cohort were inclined to appear together in the roughly 130 validation repertoires.

Turning to this clone: Its antigen is not known.

Clones were read by immunoSEQ multiplex PCR, and TCRdb kept only the in-frame ones, dropping some. The data hold around 150,000 clones, with around four fifths observed a single time. What was sequenced was PBMCs. The receptor's source is a man younger than 40 in good health and CMV-seropositive.

CDR3 protein: CASSVAGQGAAYEQYF. The CDR3 bases are TGTGCCAGCAGCGTAGCTGGGCAGGGGGCCGCCTACGAGCAGTACTTC. This sequence joins TRBV9 and TRBJ2-7; TRBD1 agrees at 8 bases. The J segment lost 2 bases and the V segment lost 0 bases, leaving 7 bases of the junction unmatched. The CDR3 length is 16 residues. Germline CDR1 and CDR2: SGDLS and YYNGEE.